This T cell receptor (beta chain) was observed in a study of T-cell memory formation after mild COVID-19. Each CDR3 protein gets one entry after TCRdb re-called the 5' RACE reads with MiXCR. In the table there are about 340,000 distinct CDR3 sequences, approximately 21% of which are singletons. This clonotype showed up many times. This CDR3 has 14 residues. The germline V and J ends were trimmed by 0 bases and 12 bases, with 16 bases remaining between them. Germline V gene lookup returns CDR1 SGHRS and CDR2 YFSETQ. The sample comprised PBMCs or a T cell subset sorted from them (not recorded which). The V and J genes are TRBV5-1 and TRBJ2-1; weak D call: TRBD2 (5 bases). This TCR derives from an adult woman who had mild COVID-19 (a few samples of this study predate the infection). Cell type and time point are not known. The CDR3 DNA reads as TGCGCCAGCAGCTTGGGGACTCGCGATTTTCGGCAGTTCTTC. This encodes CASSLGTRDFRQFF.